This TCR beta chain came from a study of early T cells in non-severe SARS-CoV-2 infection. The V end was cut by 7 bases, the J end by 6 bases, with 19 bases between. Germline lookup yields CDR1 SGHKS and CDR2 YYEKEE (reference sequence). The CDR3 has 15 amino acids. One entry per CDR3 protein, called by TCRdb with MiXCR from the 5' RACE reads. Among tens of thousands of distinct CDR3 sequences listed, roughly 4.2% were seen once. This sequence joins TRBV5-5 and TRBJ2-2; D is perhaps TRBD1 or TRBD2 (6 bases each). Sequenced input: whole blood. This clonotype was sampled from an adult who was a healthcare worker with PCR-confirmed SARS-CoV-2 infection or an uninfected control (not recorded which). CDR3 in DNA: TGTGCCAGCCTTTCCGCCCGGGGGCGGTCCGGGGAGCTGTTTTTT. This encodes CASLSARGRSGELFF.